One TCR beta chain is described in this entry. What it binds is not known. These data are taken from a study of monozygotic twins with inflammatory bowel disease. With the 5' RACE reads reprocessed, TCRdb shows one record per CDR3 protein and no DNA. The repertoire table contains about 160,000 distinct CDR3 sequences. Study-wide results and caveats: TCRbeta inverse Simpson diversity was decreased in IBD patients versus healthy co-twins.

Blood (approximately 2.4 ml) was collected from every donor individually. The CDR3 spans 13 residues. Germline CDR1 SGHRS, CDR2 YFSETQ. This sequence was found in a human donor with ulcerative colitis or Crohn's disease, or a healthy co-twin of an affected twin (not recorded which). Specimen: blood. V and J are TRBV5-1 and TRBJ1-2. The CDR3 sequence is CASSLGTTYGYTF.